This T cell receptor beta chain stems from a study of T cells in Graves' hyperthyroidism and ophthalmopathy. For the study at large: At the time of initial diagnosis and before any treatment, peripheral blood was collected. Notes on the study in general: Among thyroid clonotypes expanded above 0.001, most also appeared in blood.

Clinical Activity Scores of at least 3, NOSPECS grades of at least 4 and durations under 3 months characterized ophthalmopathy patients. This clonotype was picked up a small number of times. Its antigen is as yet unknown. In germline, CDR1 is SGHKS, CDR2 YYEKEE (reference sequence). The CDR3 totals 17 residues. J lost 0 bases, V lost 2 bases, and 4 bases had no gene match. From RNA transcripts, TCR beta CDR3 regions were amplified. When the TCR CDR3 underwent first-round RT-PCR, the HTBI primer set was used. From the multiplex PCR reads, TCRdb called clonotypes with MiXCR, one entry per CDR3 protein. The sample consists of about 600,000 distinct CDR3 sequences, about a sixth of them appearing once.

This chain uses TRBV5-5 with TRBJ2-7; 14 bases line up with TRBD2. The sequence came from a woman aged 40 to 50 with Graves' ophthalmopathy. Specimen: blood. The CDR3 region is CASSFGLAGGLSYEQYF. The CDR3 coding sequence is TGTGCCAGCAGCTTCGGACTAGCGGGGGGACTCTCCTACGAGCAGTACTTC.